The 23 T cell receptor beta chains below come from one sample, sequenced in a study of shared clonotypes between healthy human individuals. Clones were read by immunoSEQ multiplex PCR, and TCRdb kept only the in-frame ones, dropping some. The table lists roughly 590,000 clones, nearly 97% of them singletons. Naive CD8 isolation took CD45RO-negative cells positively selected for CCR7 and excluded terminally differentiated effector memory CD45RA+ cells. Specimen: naive CD8+ T cells sorted from blood. These receptors were obtained from a woman aged 25-40 years in good health.

The chain combines TRBV7-9 with TRBJ2-1, with a possible D match to TRBD2 (6 bases). This CDR3 has 13 residues. Looked up from germline, CDR1 is SEHNR and CDR2 is FQNEAQ (reference sequence). Trimming removed 11 bases at V and 6 bases at J, with 17 bases between. The CDR3 DNA reads TGTGCCCAGCGGGCAGCTGGGTCCAATGAGCAGTTCTTC. This sequence encodes CAQRAAGSNEQFF.

The chain employs TRBV5-1 and TRBJ1-1; a possible D gene is TRBD1 (5 bases). This CDR3 contains 14 residues. Germline loops: CDR1 SGHRS, CDR2 YFSETQ. V was shortened by 4 bases and J by 8 bases, with 18 bases between the two germline ends. The CDR3 coding sequence is TGCGCCAGCAGCGCCCGGGACGGGCTGAGAGAAGCTTTCTTT. It translates to CASSARDGLREAFF.

This rearrangement joins TRBV27 to TRBJ1-2; 9 bases are shared with TRBD1. J was trimmed by 3 bases and V by 5 bases; bases with no gene match: 7. Germline CDR1 MNHEY, CDR2 SMNVEV (reference sequence). This CDR3 has 15 amino acids. CDR3 sequence reads: CASSTAGTGYYGYTF. DNA of the CDR3: TGTGCCAGCAGTACCGCCGGGACAGGGTACTATGGCTACACCTTC.

This chain uses TRBV5-1 with TRBJ2-5, with D hard to call. CDR1 and CDR2 from the germline V gene are SGHRS and YFSETQ. The CDR3 consists of 12 residues. CDR3 bases: TGCGTCGTAGCTTCGGCCCCAGGGACCCAGTACTTC. Encoded protein: CVVASAPGTQYF.

This sequence joins TRBV27 and TRBJ1-1; possible D gene TRBD1, 5 bases. CDR1 and CDR2 (germline): MNHEY, SMNVEV (reference sequence). V lost 1 base and J lost 5, with 14 bases in between. There are 15 residues in the CDR3. The CDR3 DNA reads as TGTGCCAGCAGTTTATTGCCCAGGGCGGGAACTGAAGCTTTCTTT. Its translation: CASSLLPRAGTEAFF.

This CDR3 is CASSYGDPNSEQFF. The CDR3 DNA reads TGTGCCAGCAGTTACGGAGATCCCAATTCGGAGCAGTTCTTC. This rearrangement joins TRBV6-6 to TRBJ2-1; D gene ambiguous. Trimming cost V 2 bases and J 10 bases, with 15 bases left between them. Germline V gene lookup returns CDR1 MNHNY and CDR2 SVGAGI (reference sequence). The CDR3 runs to 14 residues.

This chain connects TRBV5-8 to TRBJ2-7, with 8 bases lining up with TRBD1. Germline CDR1 reads SGHTS; CDR2 reads YDEGEE. This CDR3 contains 16 residues. The J segment lost 3 bases and the V segment lost 4 bases, leaving 12 bases of the junction unmatched. The CDR3 DNA reads as TGTGCCAGCAGCCCTGAATGGGTGACAGGGGTCTACGAGCAGTACTTC. Amino acid sequence: CASSPEWVTGVYEQYF.

The CDR3 loop reads CASSRDTYSGNTIYF. CDR3 sequence (DNA): TGTGCCAGCAGTCGAGACACATACTCTGGAAACACCATATATTTT. The chain combines TRBV16 with TRBJ1-3; no clear D. From germline, CDR1 is KGHSY and CDR2 FQNENV. V shed 6 bases and J shed 0 bases, with 12 bases lying between them. The CDR3 length is 15 residues.

The gene calls are TRBV7-9 and TRBJ2-5; weak D call: TRBD2 (5 bases). Trimming pared 5 bases from V and 5 bases from J, leaving 18 bases between. Germline V lookup: CDR1 SEHNR, CDR2 FQNEAQ (reference sequence). The CDR3 has 15 residues. The CDR3 spells CASSLRLAGEETQYF. CDR3 DNA sequence: TGTGCCAGCAGCCTTCGCCTGGCGGGTGAGGAGACCCAGTACTTC.

This clone was picked up one time. This chain joins TRBV28 and TRBJ1-5; D call uncertain. Trimming removed 5 bases at V and 3 bases at J, with 20 bases between. Germline V gene data show CDR1 as MDHEN and CDR2 as SYDVKM. The CDR3 runs 17 residues. The CDR3 here is CASSDPHRGPYNQPQHF. The CDR3 bases are TGTGCCAGCAGTGACCCCCACAGAGGACCTTACAATCAGCCCCAGCATTTT.

This clone was seen once. The V gene is TRBV7-9, the J gene TRBJ2-7; 7 bases map to TRBD1. The germline gives CDR1 SEHNR, CDR2 FQNEAQ (reference sequence). This CDR3 region has 13 residues. J lost 5 bases, V lost 6 bases, and 7 bases had no gene match. DNA for the CDR3: TGTGCCAGCAGGTCTCGACAGGGACACGAGCAGTACTTC. Translated, it gives CASRSRQGHEQYF.

The chain couples TRBV28 to TRBJ1-5, with D possibly matching TRBD1 (6 bases). Trimming removed 8 bases at V and 2 bases at J, with 13 bases between. Germline V lookup: CDR1 MDHEN, CDR2 SYDVKM. CDR3 size: 14 residues. As DNA, the CDR3 is TGTGCCAGCCGCCAACAGGGAGGCAATCAGCCCCAGCATTTT. Amino acid sequence: CASRQQGGNQPQHF.

This chain uses TRBV10-3 with TRBJ2-1; 8 bases map to TRBD1. The CDR3 contains 12 residues. V gave up 3 bases and J gave up 9 bases; unmatched junction bases: 1. In germline, CDR1 is ENHRY, CDR2 SYGVKD. Here the CDR3 DNA reads TGTGCCATCAGTGACGACAGGGGTGAGCAGTTCTTC. Its translation is CAISDDRGEQFF.

This clone was counted once. The V gene is TRBV4-1, the J gene TRBJ2-7; TRBD2 matches 10 bases. The germline CDR1 and CDR2 sequences are MGHRA and YSYEKL. V lost 5 bases, J lost 2 bases, and 12 bases stayed unmatched. The CDR3 runs 17 residues. The CDR3 region is CASSFKAKREGAYEQYF. The CDR3 DNA sequence: TGCGCCAGCAGCTTTAAAGCAAAGCGGGAGGGCGCCTACGAGCAGTACTTC.

In its sample, this clone was seen once. The chain combines TRBV28 with TRBJ2-2, with 8 bases that match TRBD2. This CDR3 spans 14 amino acids. V dropped 6 bases and J dropped 3; count of bases not matched to a gene: 3. The V gene's germline CDR1 is MDHEN and CDR2 SYDVKM. The CDR3 sequence is CASSLGRDTGELFF. CDR3 coding DNA: TGTGCCAGCAGCCTCGGGAGGGACACCGGGGAGCTGTTTTTT.

The V call is TRBV7-3, the J call TRBJ2-7, with D hard to call. The CDR3 is 14 amino acids. Germline CDR1 reads SGHTA; CDR2 reads FQGTGA. The V and J ends lost 1 base and 2 bases respectively, with 9 bases between them. The CDR3 nucleotides read TGTGCCAGCAGCTTAAGTTGGGGTCCCTACGAGCAGTACTTC. Amino acid sequence: CASSLSWGPYEQYF.

V usage is TRBV7-9 and J usage is TRBJ2-2; the match to TRBD2 covers 9 bases. This CDR3 comprises 15 residues. Germline CDR1 is SEHNR and CDR2 is FQNEAQ (reference sequence). J was trimmed by 7 bases and V by 5 bases; bases with no gene match: 8. The CDR3 DNA is TGTGCCAGCAGCGGCTTAGCGGGAGAGGACGGGGAGCTGTTTTTT. This codes for CASSGLAGEDGELFF. The full variable domain, its missing parts supplied by reference TRBV7-9 and TRBJ2-2, is DTGVSQNPRHKITKRGQNVTFRCDPISEHNRLYWYRQTLGQGPEFLTYFQNEAQLEKSRLLSDRFSAERPKGSFSTLEIQRTEQGDSAMYLCASSGLAGEDGELFFGEGSRLTVL.

The V call is TRBV5-4, the J call TRBJ2-7; TRBD1 might be the D (6 bases). CDR1 and CDR2 (germline): SGHNT, YYREEE (reference sequence). Between the trimmed V and J ends, which lost 5 bases and 3 bases, there was a span of 15 bases. CDR3 length: 14 residues. CDR3 coding DNA: TGTGCCAGCAGTCCCACGGACAGAGACTACGAGCAGTACTTC. Residues: CASSPTDRDYEQYF. Together with reference TRBV5-4 and TRBJ2-7, the CDR3 gives the full variable domain: ETGVTQSPTHLIKTRGQQVTLRCSSQSGHNTVSWYQQALGQGPQFIFQYYREEENGRGNFPPRFSGLQFPNYSSELNVNALELDDSALYLCASSPTDRDYEQYFGPGTRLTVT.

The rearrangement links TRBV28 to TRBJ1-2; D is undetermined. Germline assignment: CDR1 MDHEN and CDR2 SYDVKM. The CDR3 runs 13 residues. With 7 bases removed from V and 3 bases from J, the gap between germline ends came to 12 bases. Here the CDR3 DNA reads TGTGCCAGCAAGTACAGCGGCTACTATGGCTACACCTTC. Protein sequence: CASKYSGYYGYTF.

This chain connects TRBV7-9 to TRBJ2-7; D may be TRBD1 (6 bases). The CDR3 covers 16 residues. V was shortened by 2 bases and J by 4 bases, with 18 bases between the two germline ends. CDR1 SEHNR and CDR2 FQNEAQ come from the germline V gene (reference sequence). DNA of the CDR3: TGTGCCAGCAGCTTATATCGAAGAGAGGACAGTTACGAGCAGTACTTC. Translated, it gives CASSLYRREDSYEQYF.

This clone was counted once. This sequence joins TRBV6-1 and TRBJ2-5, with 8 bases identical to TRBD2. The V gene's germline CDR1 is MNHNS and CDR2 SASEGT. V trimming: 3 bases; J trimming: 4 bases; junction bases outside the gene matches: 7. The CDR3 is 15 amino acids. CDR3 DNA: TGTGCCAGCAGTGACAACGGGAGGGCCGCAGAGACCCAGTACTTC. Translating gives CASSDNGRAAETQYF.

J is TRBJ1-1 and V is TRBV5-6, with D possibly being TRBD1 (6 bases). The germline V gene encodes CDR1 SGHDT and CDR2 YYEEEE. V lost 0 bases, J lost 4 bases, and 13 bases lay in between. The CDR3 spans 15 residues. The CDR3 here is CASSLGGGAVTEAFF. CDR3 bases: TGTGCCAGCAGCTTGGGCGGGGGCGCAGTCACTGAAGCTTTCTTT. The entire variable domain, with the rest obtained from reference TRBV5-6 and TRBJ1-1, is as follows: DAGVTQSPTHLIKTRGQQVTLRCSPKSGHDTVSWYQQALGQGPQFIFQYYEEEERQRGNFPDRFSGHQFPNYSSELNVNALLLGDSALYLCASSLGGGAVTEAFFGQGTRLTVV.

The chain couples TRBV10-1 to TRBJ2-7; 8 bases match TRBD1. The CDR3 loop spans 17 amino acids. Germline CDR1 is WNHNN and CDR2 is SYGVQD (reference sequence). With V trimmed by 1 base and J by 6 bases, 14 bases remained unmatched. For the CDR3, the DNA is TGCGCCAGCAGTGAGTTACTCAAAGCGACAGGGGACGCCGAGCAGTACTTC. Residues: CASSELLKATGDAEQYF.